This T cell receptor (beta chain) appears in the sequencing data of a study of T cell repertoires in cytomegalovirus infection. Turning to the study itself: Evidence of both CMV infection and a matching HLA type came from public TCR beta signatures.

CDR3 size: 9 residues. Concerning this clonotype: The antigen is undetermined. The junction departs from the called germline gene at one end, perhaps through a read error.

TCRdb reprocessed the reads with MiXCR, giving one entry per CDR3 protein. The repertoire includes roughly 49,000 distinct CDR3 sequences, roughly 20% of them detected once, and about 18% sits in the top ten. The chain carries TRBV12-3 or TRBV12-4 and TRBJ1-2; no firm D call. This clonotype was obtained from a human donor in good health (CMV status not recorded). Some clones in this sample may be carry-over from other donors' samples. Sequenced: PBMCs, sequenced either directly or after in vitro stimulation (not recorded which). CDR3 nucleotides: TGTGCCAGCAGTCCGCCCCATTCCTTC. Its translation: CASSPPHSF.